A single sample is the source of the 20 T cell receptor beta chains below, sequenced in a study of radiotherapy plus CTLA-4 blockade in lung cancer. The assay was immunoSEQ multiplex PCR, and TCRdb's table has in-frame clones only and misses some. This sample has about 49,000 clones, with around nine tenths found just once. The sequencing used peripheral blood, collected from a patient treated with radiotherapy plus ipilimumab. The receptors originated from a human donor with non-small cell lung cancer whose response to radiotherapy plus ipilimumab could not be evaluated.

This sequence joins TRBV4-1 and TRBJ2-1; D is possibly TRBD2 (5 bases). From germline, CDR1 is MGHRA and CDR2 YSYEKL. This CDR3 has 13 residues. Trimming shortened V by 3 bases and J by 5 bases, and 8 bases separated the two germline ends. The DNA for the CDR3 is TGCGCCAGCAGCCACCCGGGGAACAATGAGCAGTTCTTC. It specifies CASSHPGNNEQFF.

The V and J genes are TRBV6-4 and TRBJ2-1, with TRBD2 identical over 9 bases. The CDR3 sequence is 15 residues long. J lost 6 bases, V lost 2 bases, and 5 bases had no gene match. Germline V gives CDR1 MRHNA, CDR2 SNTAGT. The CDR3 DNA is TGTGCCAGCAGTGACCAGCCTAGCGGGGTCAATGAGCAGTTCTTC. Translating it yields CASSDQPSGVNEQFF.

This chain uses TRBV11-2 with TRBJ2-5, with D perhaps TRBD2 (5 bases). V dropped 2 bases and J dropped 3 bases, with 7 bases sitting between them. This CDR3 spans 13 amino acids. Germline V gives CDR1 SGHAT, CDR2 FQNNGV. CDR3 coding DNA: TGTGCCAGCAGCTTATCGAGGGAAGAGACCCAGTACTTC. Translated, it gives CASSLSREETQYF.

This clone was seen more than once but under ten times. The gene calls are TRBV5-1 and TRBJ1-4, with 9 bases identical to TRBD1. CDR1 is SGHRS, CDR2 YFSETQ, per germline. V lost 4 bases to trimming and J lost 3 bases; unmatched junction nucleotides: 4. There are 15 residues in the CDR3. The CDR3 loop reads CASSGGTGPNEKLFF. As DNA, the CDR3 is TGCGCCAGCAGCGGGGGGACAGGGCCTAATGAAAAACTGTTTTTT.

The chain recombines TRBV19 with TRBJ2-3; D remains ambiguous. The germline gives CDR1 LNHDA, CDR2 SQIVND (reference sequence). Between the trimmed V and J ends, which lost 2 bases and 3 bases, there was a span of 6 bases. This CDR3 is 13 amino acids long. As DNA, the CDR3 is TGTGCCAGTAGTATAATAGAGACAGATACGCAGTATTTT. Protein: CASSIIETDTQYF. The full variable domain, rest sourced from reference TRBV19 and TRBJ2-3, is DGGITQSPKYLFRKEGQNVTLSCEQNLNHDAMYWYRQDPGQGLRLIYYSQIVNDFQKGDIAEGYSVSREKKESFPLTVTSAQKNPTAFYLCASSIIETDTQYFGPGTRLTVL.

This rearrangement joins TRBV9 to TRBJ1-2, with D unclear. Germline CDR1 and CDR2: SGDLS and YYNGEE. The CDR3 runs 13 residues. V dropped 0 bases and J dropped 6 bases, with 9 bases sitting between them. CDR3 protein: CASSVAGRHGYTF. The CDR3 DNA is TGTGCCAGCAGCGTAGCGGGGAGGCATGGCTACACCTTC.

This chain connects TRBV11-2 to TRBJ2-5, with D tentatively TRBD1 (5 bases). The CDR3 spans 13 residues. Germline V gives CDR1 SGHAT, CDR2 FQNNGV. The V and J ends lost 1 base and 2 bases respectively, with 5 bases between them. The CDR3 sequence is CASSLGQQETQYF. Written as DNA, the CDR3 is TGTGCCAGCAGCTTAGGACAGCAAGAGACCCAGTACTTC.

The chain links TRBV19 to TRBJ1-6; 10 nucleotides match TRBD1. V shed 3 bases and J 11 bases; nucleotides not matched to a gene: 10. There are 16 residues in the CDR3. Germline lookup yields CDR1 LNHDA and CDR2 SQIVND (reference sequence). Here the CDR3 DNA reads TGTGCCAGTAGTATGGCGAGGACAGGGGGGAACACACCCCTCCACTTT. Its translation is CASSMARTGGNTPLHF. Using reference TRBV19 and TRBJ1-6 for the parts outside the CDR3, the full variable domain is DGGITQSPKYLFRKEGQNVTLSCEQNLNHDAMYWYRQDPGQGLRLIYYSQIVNDFQKGDIAEGYSVSREKKESFPLTVTSAQKNPTAFYLCASSMARTGGNTPLHFGNGTRLTVT.

The gene calls are TRBV18 and TRBJ2-2; weak D call: TRBD2 (5 bases). The CDR3 is 16 residues long. The ends were cut back, 2 bases at V and 2 bases at J, with 12 bases in the middle. CDR1 and CDR2 from the germline V gene are KGHSH and LQKENI. The DNA of the CDR3 is TGTGCCAGCTCACCAGGAGGTAGCCTAAACACCGGGGAGCTGTTTTTT. Translating it yields CASSPGGSLNTGELFF.

This clone has more than one count but fewer than ten. The rearrangement links TRBV6-4 to TRBJ2-3; 9 positions agree with TRBD1. Looked up from germline, CDR1 is MRHNA and CDR2 is SNTAGT. V lost 3 bases and J lost 5; bases outside the gene matches: 6. The CDR3 is made up of 15 amino acids. The chain's CDR3 is CASSEPGQGIDTQYF. The CDR3 DNA reads TGTGCCAGCAGTGAGCCGGGACAGGGCATAGATACGCAGTATTTT.

The chain has TRBV6-5 and TRBJ1-2; unclear D gene. Germline lookup yields CDR1 MNHEY and CDR2 SVGAGI. The CDR3 length is 16 residues. V shed 0 bases and J shed 7 bases, with 18 bases lying between them. The CDR3 DNA is TGTGCCAGCAGTTACTCGATAGGCAGCCCGGGAAGTGGCTACACCTTC. Translation gives CASSYSIGSPGSGYTF.

This chain uses TRBV6-6 with TRBJ2-1; D is ambiguous. CDR1 and CDR2 (germline): MNHNY, SVGAGI (reference sequence). Trimming took 5 bases from V and 4 from J, leaving 18 bases between them. The CDR3 loop spans 16 amino acids. CDR3 bases: TGTGCCAGCAGTCCGGCGGAGCGCACGGAGTACAATGAGCAGTTCTTC. Amino acid sequence: CASSPAERTEYNEQFF.

The V gene is TRBV29-1, the J gene TRBJ2-3, with 9 bases lining up with TRBD2. The V gene's germline CDR1 is SQVTM and CDR2 ANQGSEA. The CDR3 spans 15 residues. The junction had 7 bases not matched to a gene; V was cut back by 4 bases and J by 2 bases. The CDR3 is CSVGGGGAVTDTQYF. CDR3 sequence (DNA): TGCAGCGTTGGAGGCGGGGGGGCCGTCACAGATACGCAGTATTTT.

CDR3 nucleotide sequence: TGCGCCAGCAGTCCCGGACAGGCTGTCACCGGGGAGCTGTTTTTT. Protein: CASSPGQAVTGELFF. The gene calls are TRBV10-1 and TRBJ2-2, with TRBD1 matching 7 bases. The V gene's germline CDR1 is WNHNN and CDR2 SYGVQD (reference sequence). The J segment lost 4 bases and the V segment lost 5 bases, leaving 7 bases of the junction unmatched. The CDR3 is made up of 15 amino acids.

This chain links TRBV2 with TRBJ2-7; 12 bases are a match to TRBD1. The CDR3 is 14 residues long. After removal of 3 bases from V and 6 bases from J, the junction contained 3 bases not matched to a gene. Germline V gene sequence: CDR1 SNHLY, CDR2 FYNNEI. DNA of the CDR3: TGTGCCAGCAGTGAGCAGGGACAGGGGGCCGAGCAGTACTTC. This sequence encodes CASSEQGQGAEQYF.

The chain uses TRBV5-1 and TRBJ2-7; tentative D call: TRBD1 (7 bases). The V end lost 4 bases, the J end lost 6 bases, and 17 bases lay between the germline ends. Germline lookup yields CDR1 SGHRS and CDR2 YFSETQ. This CDR3 spans 14 amino acids. CDR3 nucleotide sequence: TGCGCCAGCAGCATAGGACAGGAGGGTGGCGAGCAGTACTTC. Protein sequence: CASSIGQEGGEQYF.

V usage is TRBV10-1 and J usage is TRBJ2-2; 10 bases are shared with TRBD1. The length of the CDR3 is 17 residues. V lost 4 bases to trimming and J lost 3 bases; unmatched junction nucleotides: 8. Germline loops: CDR1 WNHNN, CDR2 SYGVQD (reference sequence). The CDR3: CASSAARGQGDTGELFF. The CDR3, as DNA: TGCGCCAGCAGTGCGGCGAGAGGACAGGGGGACACCGGGGAGCTGTTTTTT.

The V and J genes are TRBV6-5 and TRBJ1-2; 8 positions agree with TRBD1. CDR1 and CDR2 (germline): MNHEY, SVGAGI. The V and J ends lost 6 bases and 3 bases, in that order; junction bases with no gene match: 9. This CDR3 has 15 residues. The CDR3 DNA reads TGTGCCAGCAGCCCCGGACAGGGCCGACACTATGGCTACACCTTC. Translation: CASSPGQGRHYGYTF.

The V and J genes are TRBV19 and TRBJ1-1; weak D call: TRBD1 (6 bases). The V end was cut by 6 bases, the J end by 7 bases, with 24 bases between. CDR3 length: 16 amino acids. The germline CDR1 and CDR2 sequences are LNHDA and SQIVND (reference sequence). In DNA form, the CDR3 reads TGTGCCAGTAGAGTTAGCGGGGGCGCGGATATCAATGAAGCTTTCTTT. This encodes CASRVSGGADINEAFF.

The V gene is TRBV7-2, the J gene TRBJ2-5, with 10 bases identical to TRBD1. Looked up from germline, CDR1 is SGHTA and CDR2 is FQGNSA. V lost 2 bases, J lost 2 bases, and 8 bases stayed unmatched. CDR3 size: 17 residues. The CDR3 nucleotides read TGTGCCAGCAGCTTACCCGGACAGGGGGAATATCAAGAGACCCAGTACTTC. The encoded protein is CASSLPGQGEYQETQYF.